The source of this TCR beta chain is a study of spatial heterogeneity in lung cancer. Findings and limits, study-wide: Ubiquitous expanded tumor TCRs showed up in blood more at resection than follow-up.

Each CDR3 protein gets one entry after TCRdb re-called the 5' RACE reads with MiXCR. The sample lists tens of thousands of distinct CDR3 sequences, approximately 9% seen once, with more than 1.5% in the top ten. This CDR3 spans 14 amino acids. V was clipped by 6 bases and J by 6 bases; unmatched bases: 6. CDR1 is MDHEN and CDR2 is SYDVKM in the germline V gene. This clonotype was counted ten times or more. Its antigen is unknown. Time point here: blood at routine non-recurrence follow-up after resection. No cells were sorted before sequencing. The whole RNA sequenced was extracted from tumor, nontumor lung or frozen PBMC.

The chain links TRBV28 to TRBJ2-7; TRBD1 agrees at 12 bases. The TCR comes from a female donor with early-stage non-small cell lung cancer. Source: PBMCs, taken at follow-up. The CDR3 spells CASSTGTGGPEQYF. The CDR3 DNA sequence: TGTGCCAGCAGCACCGGGACAGGGGGCCCCGAGCAGTACTTC.